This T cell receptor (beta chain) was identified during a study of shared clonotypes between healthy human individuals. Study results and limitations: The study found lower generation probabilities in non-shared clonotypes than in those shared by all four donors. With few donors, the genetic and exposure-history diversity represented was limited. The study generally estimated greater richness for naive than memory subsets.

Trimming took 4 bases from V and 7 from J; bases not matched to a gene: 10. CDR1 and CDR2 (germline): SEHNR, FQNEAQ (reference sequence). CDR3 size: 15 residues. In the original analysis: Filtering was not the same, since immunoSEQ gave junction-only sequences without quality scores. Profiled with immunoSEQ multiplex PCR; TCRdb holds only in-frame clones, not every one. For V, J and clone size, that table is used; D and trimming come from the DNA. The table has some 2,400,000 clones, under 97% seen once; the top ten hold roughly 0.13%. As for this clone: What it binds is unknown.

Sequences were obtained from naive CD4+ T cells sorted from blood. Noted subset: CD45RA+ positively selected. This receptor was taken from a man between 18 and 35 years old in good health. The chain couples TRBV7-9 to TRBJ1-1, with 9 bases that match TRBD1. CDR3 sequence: CASSSKGGTGSEAFF. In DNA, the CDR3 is TGTGCCAGCAGCTCGAAGGGCGGGACAGGGAGTGAAGCTTTCTTT.